A selection of T cell receptor beta chains follows, all from one sample in a study of blood T cell repertoires in COVID-19. Produced via immunoSEQ multiplex PCR; TCRdb's table is partial and in-frame only. The profile shows roughly 120,000 clones, around 88% of them singletons. The sequencing sample was made of peripheral blood. These receptors were collected from a human donor in a cohort sampled during active COVID-19. The CDR3 runs from the conserved cysteine through the conserved F or W.

CASSQYKGGSYNEQFF	16	TRBV28	TRBJ2-1
CATSQGGQPQHF	12	TRBV24-1	TRBJ1-5
CASRQIGFYGYTF	13	TRBV19	TRBJ1-2
CASSLQETQYF	11	TRBV10-2	TRBJ2-5
CATKGGEDSTFGEQFF	16	TRBV28	TRBJ2-1
CASSQDWGGEQYF	13	TRBV4-1	TRBJ2-7
CASSLANRINEKLFF	15	TRBV7-9	TRBJ1-4
CASSLVGSSGSHEQYF	16	TRBV7-2	TRBJ2-7
CASSSFEQGNTGELFF	16	TRBV11-3	TRBJ2-2
CASSKSLAGDLNEQFF	16	TRBV21-1	TRBJ2-1
CASTQGGASEKLFF	14	TRBV6-5	TRBJ1-4
CASSQDLREGEETQYF	16	TRBV18	TRBJ2-5
CASCTTDNEKLFF	13	TRBV12-3/TRBV12-4	TRBJ1-4
CASTASGGKYEQYF	14	TRBV18	TRBJ2-7
CASSYWQAKNIQYF	14	TRBV6-2/TRBV6-3	TRBJ2-4
CASSYGGGAYEQYF	14	TRBV6-5	TRBJ2-7
CASSLGGPEQFF	12	TRBV5-1	TRBJ2-1
CATKGAATRIDYGYTF	16	TRBV10-3	TRBJ1-2
CASSLYPAGGNEKLFF	16	TRBV5-4	TRBJ1-4
CASSPVTAGVAGGDEQFF	18	TRBV18	TRBJ2-1
CASSLAQREAQFF	13	TRBV12-3/TRBV12-4	TRBJ2-1
CASSSGGQYEQYF	13	TRBV12-3/TRBV12-4	TRBJ2-7
CAFPGLAGLRWFF	13	TRBV30	TRBJ2-1
CASSGRLPRSSGANVLTF	18	TRBV9	TRBJ2-6
CASSFQGYGYTF	12	TRBV12-3/TRBV12-4	TRBJ1-2
CASSQRETEAFF	12	TRBV6-6	TRBJ1-1
CASSPAGLAGQETQYF	16	TRBV18	TRBJ2-5
CASRDPGVMNTEAFF	15	TRBV10-2	TRBJ1-1
CASRGAQYGYTF	12	TRBV10-2	TRBJ1-2
CASGRTGANYGYTF	14	TRBV27	TRBJ1-2
CAISDIGQGSGEKLFF	16	TRBV10-3	TRBJ1-4
CASSVTVAGGSETQYF	16	TRBV9	TRBJ2-5
CASSARASHNEQFF	14	TRBV5-1	TRBJ2-1
CASSHQRGTGGLQDSGANVLTF	22	TRBV4-2	TRBJ2-6
CAWRDRGRGEQYF	13	TRBV30	TRBJ2-7